What follows is one TCR beta chain and its context. The antigen remains undetermined. A deep-level run was used for the assay. Only in-frame clones appear in the TCRdb table, and some are missing; sequencing was by immunoSEQ multiplex PCR. The data hold hundreds of thousands of clones, with approximately 79% observed a single time. These data come from a study of shared clonotypes between healthy human individuals. The germline gives CDR1 SGHRS, CDR2 YFSETQ. This CDR3 has 20 residues. Unmatched junction bases numbered 19, after V lost 5 bases and J lost 3 bases. Donors were healthy HIV-negative adults without recent acute infections or vaccinations. Overall study results and limits: The represented genetic and exposure-history diversity was limited by the small number of donors. The study sampled only blood, and tissue repertoires likely differ.

This receptor was identified in a woman aged 25-40 years in good health. The sequenced sample consisted of memory CD4+ T cells sorted from blood. Subset reported: CD45RA-negative fraction. This chain joins TRBV5-1 and TRBJ2-6; 8 bases fit TRBD2. The CDR3 DNA reads as TGCGCCAGCAGAGGCTTGCCGGACTGGGGACTAGTTGGTGGGGCCAACGTCCTGACTTTC. This codes for CASRGLPDWGLVGGANVLTF.